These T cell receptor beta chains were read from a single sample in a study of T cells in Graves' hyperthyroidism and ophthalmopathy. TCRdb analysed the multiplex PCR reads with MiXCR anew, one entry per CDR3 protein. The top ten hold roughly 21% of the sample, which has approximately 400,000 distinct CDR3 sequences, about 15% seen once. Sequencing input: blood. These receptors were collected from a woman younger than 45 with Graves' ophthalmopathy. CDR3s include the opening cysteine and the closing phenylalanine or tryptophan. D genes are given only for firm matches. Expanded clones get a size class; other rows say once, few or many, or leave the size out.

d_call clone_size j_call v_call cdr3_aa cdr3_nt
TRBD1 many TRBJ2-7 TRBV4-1 CASSFSPTGTGVYEQYF TGCGCCAGCAGCTTTTCGCCTACCGGGACAGGGGTGTACGAGCAGTACTTC
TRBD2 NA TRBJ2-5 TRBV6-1 CASRNRLAGQETQYF TGTGCCAGCAGGAATAGACTAGCGGGGCAAGAGACCCAGTACTTC
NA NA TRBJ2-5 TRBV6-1 CASMRSQQQETQYF TGTGCCAGCATGCGGAGTCAGCAACAAGAGACCCAGTACTTC
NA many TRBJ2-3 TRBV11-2 CASSLAAGVTPDTQYF TGTGCCAGCAGCTTAGCGGCAGGGGTCACCCCAGATACGCAGTATTTT
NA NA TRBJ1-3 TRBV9 CASSVSGSGNTIYF TGTGCCAGCAGCGTTTCAGGCTCTGGAAACACCATATATTTT
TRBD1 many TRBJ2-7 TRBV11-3 CASRHRDSYEQYF TGTGCCAGCAGGCACCGGGACAGCTACGAGCAGTACTTC
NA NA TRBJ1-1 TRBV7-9 CASSLTRAPNTEAFF TGTGCCAGCAGCTTAACCAGGGCGCCGAACACTGAAGCTTTCTTT
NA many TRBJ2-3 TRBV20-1 CSARPHYHSISTDTQYF TGCAGTGCTCGTCCCCATTACCACTCTATTAGCACAGATACGCAGTATTTT
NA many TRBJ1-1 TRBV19 CASTRWGDSNTEAFF TGTGCCAGTACCCGTTGGGGGGATTCGAACACTGAAGCTTTCTTT
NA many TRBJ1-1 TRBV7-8 CASSLGSLGEMNTEAFF TGTGCCAGCAGCTTAGGGTCCTTGGGGGAGATGAACACTGAAGCTTTCTTT
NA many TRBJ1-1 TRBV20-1 CSACRSLNTEAFF TGCAGTGCTTGCAGGAGTTTGAACACTGAAGCTTTCTTT
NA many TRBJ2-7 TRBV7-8 CASSGGTDLAGEQYF TGTGCCAGCAGCGGGGGCACTGACTTGGCGGGCGAGCAGTACTTC
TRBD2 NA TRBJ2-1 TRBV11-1 CASSGPSGDNEQFF TGTGCCAGCAGCGGACCTAGCGGGGACAATGAGCAGTTCTTC
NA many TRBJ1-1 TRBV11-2 CASSAGMNTEAFF TGTGCCAGCAGCGCCGGGATGAACACTGAAGCTTTCTTT
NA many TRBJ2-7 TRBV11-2 CASSLGAQYEQYF TGTGCCAGCAGCTTAGGGGCGCAATACGAGCAGTACTTC
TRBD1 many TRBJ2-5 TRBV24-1 CATSDPGQGIETQYF TGTGCCACCAGTGACCCGGGACAGGGAATCGAGACCCAGTACTTC
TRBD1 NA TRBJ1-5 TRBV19 CASSIYPSGTGDNQPQHF TGTGCCAGTAGTATTTATCCATCCGGGACAGGGGACAATCAGCCCCAGCATTTT
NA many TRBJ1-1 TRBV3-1 CASSPAGVSEAFF TGTGCCAGCAGCCCGGCGGGTGTTAGTGAAGCTTTCTTT
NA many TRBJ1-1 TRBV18 CASSPQGNEAFF TGTGCCAGCTCACCCCAGGGGAATGAAGCTTTCTTT
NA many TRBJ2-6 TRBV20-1 CSARDRGGSGANVLTF TGCAGTGCTAGAGATCGAGGGGGCTCTGGGGCCAACGTCCTGACTTTC
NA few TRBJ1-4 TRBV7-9 CASSLAGGINEKLFF TGTGCCAGCAGCTTAGCAGGGGGGATTAATGAAAAACTGTTTTTT
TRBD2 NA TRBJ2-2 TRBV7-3 CASRPGGFNTGELFF TGTGCCAGCAGGCCGGGGGGGTTCAACACCGGGGAGCTGTTTTTT
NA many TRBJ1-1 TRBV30 CAWMPWVAGDTEAFF TGTGCCTGGATGCCCTGGGTTGCCGGGGACACTGAAGCTTTCTTT
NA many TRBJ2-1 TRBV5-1 CASSLSGNNEQFF TGTGCCAGCAGCTTATCGGGGAACAATGAGCAGTTCTTC
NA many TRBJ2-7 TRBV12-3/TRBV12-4 CASSYKTYEQYF TGTGCCAGCAGTTACAAGACCTACGAGCAGTACTTC
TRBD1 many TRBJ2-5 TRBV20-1 CSVDLDRAEQTQYF TGCAGTGTCGACCTCGACAGGGCGGAACAGACCCAGTACTTC
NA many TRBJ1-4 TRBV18 CASSPGQPLDGEKLFF TGTGCCAGCTCACCCGGACAGCCCCTCGATGGGGAAAAACTGTTTTTT
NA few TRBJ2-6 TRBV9 CASERDGHSGANVLTF TGTGCCAGCGAACGAGATGGACACTCTGGGGCCAACGTCCTGACTTTC
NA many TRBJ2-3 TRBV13 CASSLNRGADTQYF TGTGCCAGCAGCTTAAATCGCGGGGCAGATACGCAGTATTTT
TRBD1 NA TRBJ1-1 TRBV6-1 CASSQTTGGDWEIEAFF TGTGCCAGCAGTCAAACGACAGGGGGGGATTGGGAGATTGAAGCTTTCTTT
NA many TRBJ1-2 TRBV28 CASSQIGGNYGYTF TGTGCCAGCAGTCAGATCGGGGGCAACTATGGCTACACCTTC